This T cell receptor (beta chain) stems from a study of shared clonotypes between healthy human individuals. To note about this clone: Its antigen is still unknown.

The CDR3 is made up of 14 amino acids. With 5 bases removed from V and 5 bases from J, the gap between germline ends came to 12 bases. The germline CDR1 and CDR2 sequences are SGHTA and FQGTGA. Method: immunoSEQ multiplex PCR; TCRdb's copy keeps in-frame clones and lacks some. The table has about 2.3 million clones, approximately 90% seen once. Whole-study findings and limits: Relative to their counterparts shared across all four donors, non-shared clonotypes exhibited diminished generation probabilities.

Every donor was a Caucasian adult from Nashville, Tennessee. Researchers partitioned CD4+ cells into CD45RA+ naive and CD45RA-negative memory subsets. The J gene is TRBJ2-2, the V gene TRBV7-3; D unresolved. This TCR came from a man in his late teens or twenties in good health. Some clones in this sample may be carry-over from other donors' samples. Sequenced sample: naive CD4+ T cells from PBMCs. Subset defined: CD45RA+ positively selected. The CDR3 nucleotides are TGTGCCAGCAGCGCTTCTAGGGATACCGGGGAGCTGTTTTTT. As protein: CASSASRDTGELFF.